The present T cell receptor (beta chain) was sequenced within a study of cytomegalovirus exposure and HLA in healthy donors. This CDR3 is 17 amino acids long. Primers included in the PCR were 60 Vbeta and 13 Jbeta primers. Assay: immunoSEQ multiplex PCR; the TCRdb copy retains only in-frame clones and omits some. The sample comprises over 95,000 clones, around three quarters of which are singletons, and approximately 2.4% rests with the top ten. The TCR originated in a female donor in good health and CMV-seronegative. The chain combines TRBV12-2 with TRBJ2-7; TRBD1, the D gene given by the table, was not confirmed from the DNA. TRBV12-2 is flagged as a pseudogene. The material sequenced was PBMCs. The CDR3: CASRSGGQDKSSYEQYF. The CDR3, as DNA: TGTGCAAGTCGCTCAGGAGGACAGGACAAAAGCTCCTACGAGCAGTACTTC.